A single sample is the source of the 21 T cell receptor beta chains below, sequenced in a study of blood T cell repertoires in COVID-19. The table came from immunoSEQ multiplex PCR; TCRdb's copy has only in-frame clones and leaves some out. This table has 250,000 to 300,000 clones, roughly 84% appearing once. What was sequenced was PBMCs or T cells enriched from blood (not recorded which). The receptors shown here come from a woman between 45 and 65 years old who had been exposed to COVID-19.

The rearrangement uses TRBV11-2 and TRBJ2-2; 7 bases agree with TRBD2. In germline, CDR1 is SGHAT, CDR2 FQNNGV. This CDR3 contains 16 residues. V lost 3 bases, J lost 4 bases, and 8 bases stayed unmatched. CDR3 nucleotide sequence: TGTGCCAGCAGCTTCGGACTAGGCGGCGGCACCGGGGAGCTGTTTTTT. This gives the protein CASSFGLGGGTGELFF.

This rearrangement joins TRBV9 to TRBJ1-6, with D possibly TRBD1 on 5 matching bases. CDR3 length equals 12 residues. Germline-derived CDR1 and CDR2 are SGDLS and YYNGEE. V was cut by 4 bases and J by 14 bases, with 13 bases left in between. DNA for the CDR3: TGTGCCAGCAGCAAGGGGTCCGAGGCCCTCCACTTT. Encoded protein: CASSKGSEALHF.

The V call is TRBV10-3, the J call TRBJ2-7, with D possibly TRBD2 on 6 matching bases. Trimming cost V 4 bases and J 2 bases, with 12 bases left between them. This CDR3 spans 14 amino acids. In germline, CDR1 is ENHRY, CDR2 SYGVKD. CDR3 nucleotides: TGTGCCATCAGTGCAGGGACTGATCCCTACGAGCAGTACTTC. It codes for CAISAGTDPYEQYF.

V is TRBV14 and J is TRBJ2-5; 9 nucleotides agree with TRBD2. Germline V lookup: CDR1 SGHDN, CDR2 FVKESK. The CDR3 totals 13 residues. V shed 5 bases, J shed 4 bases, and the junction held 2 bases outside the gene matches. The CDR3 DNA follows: TGTGCCAGCAGCGGTAGCGGGGGAGAGACCCAGTACTTC. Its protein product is CASSGSGGETQYF. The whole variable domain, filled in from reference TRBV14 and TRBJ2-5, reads EAGVTQFPSHSVIEKGQTVTLRCDPISGHDNLYWYRRVMGKEIKFLLHFVKESKQDESGMPNNRFLAERTGGTYSTLKVQPAELEDSGVYFCASSGSGGETQYFGPGTRLLVL.

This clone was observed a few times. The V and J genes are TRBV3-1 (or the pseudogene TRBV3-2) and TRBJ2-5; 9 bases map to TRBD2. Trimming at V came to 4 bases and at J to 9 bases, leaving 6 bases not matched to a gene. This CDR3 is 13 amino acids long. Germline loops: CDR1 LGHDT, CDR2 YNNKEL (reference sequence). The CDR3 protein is CASSLGLAKPQYF. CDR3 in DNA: TGTGCCAGCAGCCTGGGACTAGCTAAGCCCCAGTACTTC.

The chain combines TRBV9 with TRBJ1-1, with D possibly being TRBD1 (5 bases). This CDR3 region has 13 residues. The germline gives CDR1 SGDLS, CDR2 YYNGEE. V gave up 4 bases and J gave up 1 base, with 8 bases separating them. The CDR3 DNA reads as TGTGCCAGCAGCTACACAGGGAACACTGAAGCTTTCTTT. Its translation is CASSYTGNTEAFF. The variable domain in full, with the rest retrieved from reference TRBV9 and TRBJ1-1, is DSGVTQTPKHLITATGQRVTLRCSPRSGDLSVYWYQQSLDQGLQFLIQYYNGEERAKGNILERFSAQQFPDLHSELNLSSLELGDSALYFCASSYTGNTEAFFGQGTRLTVV.

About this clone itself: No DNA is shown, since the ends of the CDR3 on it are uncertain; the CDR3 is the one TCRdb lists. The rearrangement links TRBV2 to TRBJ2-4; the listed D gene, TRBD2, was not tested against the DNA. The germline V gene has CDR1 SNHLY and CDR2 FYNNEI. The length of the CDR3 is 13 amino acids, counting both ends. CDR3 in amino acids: CASILDSGDIQYF.

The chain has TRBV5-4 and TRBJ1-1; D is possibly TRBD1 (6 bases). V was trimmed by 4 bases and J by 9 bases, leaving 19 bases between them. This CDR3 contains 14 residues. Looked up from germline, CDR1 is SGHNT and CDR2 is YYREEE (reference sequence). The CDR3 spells CASSPLGTPSKAFF. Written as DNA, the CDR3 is TGTGCCAGCAGCCCGCTAGGGACACCATCTAAAGCTTTCTTT.

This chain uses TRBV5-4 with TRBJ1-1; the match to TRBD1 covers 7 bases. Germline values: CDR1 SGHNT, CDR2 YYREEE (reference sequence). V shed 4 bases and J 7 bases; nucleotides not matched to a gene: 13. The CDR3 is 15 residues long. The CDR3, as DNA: TGTGCCAGCAGCGGTAACAGGGGAGGTTCTTTTGAAGCTTTCTTT. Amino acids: CASSGNRGGSFEAFF.

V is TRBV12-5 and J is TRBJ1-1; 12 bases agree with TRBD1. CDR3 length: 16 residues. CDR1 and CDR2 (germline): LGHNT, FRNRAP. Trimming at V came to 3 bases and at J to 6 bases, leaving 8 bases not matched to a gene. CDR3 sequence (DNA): TGTGCTAGTGGTTTTATAACCGGGACAGGGGGCTCTGAAGCTTTCTTT. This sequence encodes CASGFITGTGGSEAFF.

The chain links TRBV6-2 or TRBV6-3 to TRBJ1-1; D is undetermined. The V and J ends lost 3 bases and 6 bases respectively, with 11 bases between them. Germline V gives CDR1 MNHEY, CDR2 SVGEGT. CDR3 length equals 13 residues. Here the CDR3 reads CASSYRDGAEAFF. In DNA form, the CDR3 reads TGTGCCAGCAGTTATCGGGATGGGGCTGAAGCTTTCTTT.

CDR3: CASSRAGAYGYTF. DNA for the CDR3: TGCGCCAGCAGCCGAGCAGGGGCATATGGCTACACCTTC. J is TRBJ1-2 and V is TRBV5-1, with a possible D match to TRBD1 (6 bases). The CDR3 is made up of 13 amino acids. The V and J ends lost 4 bases and 5 bases respectively, with 12 bases between them. The germline V gene has CDR1 SGHRS and CDR2 YFSETQ.

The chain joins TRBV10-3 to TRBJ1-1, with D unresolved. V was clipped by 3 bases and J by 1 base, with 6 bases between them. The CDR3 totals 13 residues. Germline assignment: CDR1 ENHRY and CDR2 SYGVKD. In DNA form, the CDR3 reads TGTGCCATCAGTGAAGAGGGGAACACTGAAGCTTTCTTT. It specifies CAISEEGNTEAFF.

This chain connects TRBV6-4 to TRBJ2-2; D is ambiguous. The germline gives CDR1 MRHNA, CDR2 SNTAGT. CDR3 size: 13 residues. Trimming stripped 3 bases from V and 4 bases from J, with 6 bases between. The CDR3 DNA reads TGTGCCAGCAGTGAAGCAGGCACCGGGGAGCTGTTTTTT. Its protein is CASSEAGTGELFF.

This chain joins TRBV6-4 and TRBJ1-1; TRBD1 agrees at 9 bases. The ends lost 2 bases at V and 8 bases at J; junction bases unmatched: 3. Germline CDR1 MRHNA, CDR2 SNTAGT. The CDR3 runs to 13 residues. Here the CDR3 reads CASSDIGTGEAFF. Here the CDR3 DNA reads TGTGCCAGCAGTGACATAGGGACAGGGGAAGCTTTCTTT.

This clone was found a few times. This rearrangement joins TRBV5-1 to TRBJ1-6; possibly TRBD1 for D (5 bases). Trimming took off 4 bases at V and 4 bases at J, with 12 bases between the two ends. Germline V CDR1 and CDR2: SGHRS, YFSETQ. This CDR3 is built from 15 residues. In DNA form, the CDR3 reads TGCGCCAGCAGCGGAGGGGCAGCTTATAATTCACCCCTCCACTTT. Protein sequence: CASSGGAAYNSPLHF.

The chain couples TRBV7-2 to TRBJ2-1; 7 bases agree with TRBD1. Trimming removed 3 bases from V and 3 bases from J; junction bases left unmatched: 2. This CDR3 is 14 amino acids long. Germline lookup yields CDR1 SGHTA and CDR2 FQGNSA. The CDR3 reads CASSFGDSYNEQFF. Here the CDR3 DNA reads TGTGCCAGCAGCTTTGGGGACAGCTACAATGAGCAGTTCTTC.

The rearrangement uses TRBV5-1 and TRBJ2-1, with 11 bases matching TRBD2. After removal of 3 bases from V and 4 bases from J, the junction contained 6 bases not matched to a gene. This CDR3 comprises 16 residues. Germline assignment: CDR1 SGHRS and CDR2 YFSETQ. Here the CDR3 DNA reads TGCGCCAGCAGCTCCCCTCTAGCGGGGGGATACAATGAGCAGTTCTTC. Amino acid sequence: CASSSPLAGGYNEQFF.

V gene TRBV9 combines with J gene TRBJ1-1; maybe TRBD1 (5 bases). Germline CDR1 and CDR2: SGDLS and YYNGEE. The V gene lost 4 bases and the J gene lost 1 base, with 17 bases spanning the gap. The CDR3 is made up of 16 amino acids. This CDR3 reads CASSLYQGSSNTEAFF. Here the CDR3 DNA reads TGTGCCAGCAGCCTTTACCAGGGAAGTTCGAACACTGAAGCTTTCTTT. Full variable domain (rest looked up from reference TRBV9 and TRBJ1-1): DSGVTQTPKHLITATGQRVTLRCSPRSGDLSVYWYQQSLDQGLQFLIQYYNGEERAKGNILERFSAQQFPDLHSELNLSSLELGDSALYFCASSLYQGSSNTEAFFGQGTRLTVV.

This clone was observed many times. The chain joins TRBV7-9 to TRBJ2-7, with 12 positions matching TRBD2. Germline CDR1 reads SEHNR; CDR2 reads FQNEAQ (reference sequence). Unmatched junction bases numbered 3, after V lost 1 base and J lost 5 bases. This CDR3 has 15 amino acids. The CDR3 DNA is TGTGCCAGCAGCTTAGGACTAGCGGGGGTCAACGAGCAGTACTTC. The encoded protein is CASSLGLAGVNEQYF.

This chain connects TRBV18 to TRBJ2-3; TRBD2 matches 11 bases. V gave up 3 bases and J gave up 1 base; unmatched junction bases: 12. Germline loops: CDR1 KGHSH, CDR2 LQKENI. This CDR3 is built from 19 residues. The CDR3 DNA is TGTGCCAGCTCACCCTCGGTTAGCGGGGGGGCCGAGCGCACAGATACGCAGTATTTT. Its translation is CASSPSVSGGAERTDTQYF.